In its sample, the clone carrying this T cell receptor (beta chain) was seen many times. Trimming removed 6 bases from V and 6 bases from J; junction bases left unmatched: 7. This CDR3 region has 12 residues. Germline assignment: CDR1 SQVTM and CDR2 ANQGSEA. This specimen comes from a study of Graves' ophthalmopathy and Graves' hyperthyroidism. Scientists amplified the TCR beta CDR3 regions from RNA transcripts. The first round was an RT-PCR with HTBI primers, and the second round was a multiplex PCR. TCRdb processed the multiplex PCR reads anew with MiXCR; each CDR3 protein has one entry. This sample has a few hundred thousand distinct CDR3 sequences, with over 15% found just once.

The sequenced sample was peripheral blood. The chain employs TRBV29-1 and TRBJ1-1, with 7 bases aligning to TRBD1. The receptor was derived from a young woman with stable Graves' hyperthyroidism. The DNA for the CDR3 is TGCAGCGTAGAGGGAGGGGGCCCTGAAGCTTTCTTT. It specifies CSVEGGGPEAFF.